This T cell receptor beta chain was obtained from a study of CD8+ T cells in alopecia areata listed by TCRdb under 2018. General notes on the study: In both human patients and the C3H/HeJ mouse model, the study applied high-throughput TCRbeta sequencing to look at T cell clonal expansion in alopecia areata. Scalp tissue and sorted CD4+ and CD8+ peripheral blood T cells from patchy and totalis/universalis alopecia areata patients and from healthy controls were covered by human TCRbeta sequencing. Scalp clonality was compared across normal scalp (n=4), patchy alopecia areata scalp (n=8), and alopecia totalis/universalis scalp (n=8). RNA was extracted with the PAXgene miRNA kit for fixed scalp, the miRNeasy kit for PBMCs, and the RNeasy kit for mouse skin. Amplification of TCRbeta CDR3 regions was done by immunoSEQ multiplex PCR using 35 Vbeta forward primers and 13 Jbeta reverse primers. Results and caveats for the whole study, not just this receptor: Shared TCR sequences between patients were less evident than in mice, which may be partly attributable to HLA diversity in the patient population. Scalp TCR repertoire analysis is complicated because resident alphabeta T cells in normal human skin are also sequenced, whereas mouse skin is dominated by gammadelta T cells. Lesional scalp, especially in alopecia totalis/universalis, showed higher clonality and more expanded CD8+ clones than normal scalp, suggesting antigenic drive.

The library was produced with the immunoSEQ multiplex PCR assay. RNA was extracted from all samples and reverse transcribed into cDNA, which served as template for TCR sequencing. First-strand cDNA was synthesized with SuperScript III using a 2:1 mix of oligo-dT and random hexamers. Amplification bias was assessed with a synthetic immune receptor repertoire, and residual bias was removed computationally. As for the original processing: Raw reads were preprocessed to remove errors, and CDR3 was defined by IMGT conventions from the conserved cysteine to phenylalanine. To get clonality, Shannon entropy was normalized by log2 of the number of productive unique TCRs and the result was subtracted from 1. CD4 or CD8 identity of scalp clones was inferred by cross-referencing scalp TCRbeta sequences with sorted blood CD4 and CD8 repertoires. The immuneACCESS repertoire file appears here via TCRdb, limited to in-frame rearrangements. These files lack a portion of the clones; in checked studies, under half of the deficit traces to unresolved V genes, and the cause of the others is not known. V, J and clone size reflect that table, while D and trimming were determined from the DNA. The sample table contains 130,000 or so clones; only one count was recorded for approximately 47% of them. The ten largest clones add up to over 9.5% of the sample.

From alopecia areata patients, peripheral blood was collected along with lesional scalp punch biopsies. PBMCs were isolated by density centrifugation and stained for CD3, CD4 and CD8, after which CD4+ and CD8+ T cells were sorted on a FACSAria. As part of a multicenter biomarker study, untreated alopecia areata patients were recruited. Blood CD8+ T cells from a handful of biomarker-study patients were further sorted into NKG2D-low and NKG2D-high fractions. Worth noting for this clone: The specificity of this receptor is unknown. No much larger clonotype is one base removed from it; base qualities were not supplied.

The trim is 3 bases for V and 1 base for J, with a gap of 16 bases between the germline ends. Including the terminal cysteine and phenylalanine, the CDR3 comprises 17 residues. Only the CDR3 DNA stays, 51 bases, in frame from base 1. Taken from the germline V gene, the CDR1 and CDR2 loops are MGHRA and YSYEKL. The source material was NKG2D-low CD8+ T cells sorted from blood. This specimen's cell subset or site label, per the study, means: sorted CD8+ NKG2D-low blood T cells. Recombination connected TRBV4-1 to TRBJ2-1; no D gene call is confident. This clonotype was obtained from a human donor with alopecia areata. The DNA sequence is TGCGCCAGCAGCCAGGTAACTCTTCCGAGTTCCTACAATGAGCAGTTCTTC. This gives the protein CASSQVTLPSSYNEQFF.